This entry lists 11 T cell receptor beta chains sequenced from one sample in a study of shared clonotypes between healthy human individuals. TCRdb's copy holds only in-frame clones and misses some; the assay was immunoSEQ multiplex PCR. The table includes over a million clones, around 75% detected once. Sequencing input: memory CD4+ T cells sorted from blood. Subset defined: CD45RA-negative fraction. The origin of the receptors is a man younger than 30 in good health.

The rearrangement links TRBV11-2 to TRBJ1-1; 9 nucleotides align to TRBD1. CDR3 length: 13 amino acids. Germline values: CDR1 SGHAT, CDR2 FQNNGV. The V segment lost 6 bases and the J segment 7 bases; nucleotides outside the gene matches: 6. CDR3 coding DNA: TGTGCCAGCAGTTCCGGGACAGGGATTGAAGCTTTCTTT. Its protein product is CASSSGTGIEAFF.

The genes are TRBV7-2 and TRBJ1-3; 7 bases line up with TRBD1. J gave up 9 bases and V 4 bases, and 9 bases lay outside the gene matches. From germline, CDR1 is SGHTA and CDR2 FQGNSA. The CDR3 consists of 14 residues. CDR3 coding DNA: TGTGCCAGCAGCTCGGGACAGTGGGTTGGCACCATATATTTT. Encoded protein: CASSSGQWVGTIYF.

The chain is built from TRBV27 and TRBJ2-1, with TRBD2 matching 10 bases. Germline V gene data show CDR1 as MNHEY and CDR2 as SMNVEV (reference sequence). With 4 bases clipped from V and 7 bases from J, the junction kept 10 bases outside the gene matches. The CDR3 runs 16 residues. The CDR3 coding sequence is TGTGCCAGCAGTTCCGAACCTAGCGGGGGTGGAAATGAGCAGTTCTTC. It is translated as CASSSEPSGGGNEQFF.

V gene TRBV2 combines with J gene TRBJ2-1; the match to TRBD2 covers 10 bases. CDR3 length: 16 residues. The germline gives CDR1 SNHLY, CDR2 FYNNEI. The V and J ends lost 7 bases and 2 bases, in that order; junction bases with no gene match: 8. The CDR3 spells CASIQSGGAPYNEQFF. CDR3 sequence (DNA): TGTGCCAGCATCCAGAGCGGGGGGGCCCCCTACAATGAGCAGTTCTTC.

The chain links TRBV7-9 to TRBJ2-2, with D possibly being TRBD1 (5 bases). Germline CDR1 SEHNR, CDR2 FQNEAQ (reference sequence). The CDR3 is 14 amino acids. Trimming pared 5 bases from V and 8 bases from J, leaving 15 bases between. CDR3 protein: CASSNPGYGGELFF. CDR3 nucleotide sequence: TGTGCCAGCAGCAATCCAGGGTACGGAGGGGAGCTGTTTTTT. The variable domain in full, with the rest retrieved from reference TRBV7-9 and TRBJ2-2, is DTGVSQNPRHKITKRGQNVTFRCDPISEHNRLYWYRQTLGQGPEFLTYFQNEAQLEKSRLLSDRFSAERPKGSFSTLEIQRTEQGDSAMYLCASSNPGYGGELFFGEGSRLTVL.

The V gene is TRBV5-1, the J gene TRBJ1-2, with a tentative D call TRBD1 (6 bases). This CDR3 has 14 residues. Deletions cut 1 base from V and 0 bases from J, with 7 bases between. Germline lookup yields CDR1 SGHRS and CDR2 YFSETQ. CDR3 nucleotide sequence: TGCGCCAGCAGCTTGAGGGACACTAACTATGGCTACACCTTC. Translation: CASSLRDTNYGYTF.

The V gene is TRBV6-1, the J gene TRBJ2-4; perhaps D is TRBD1 or TRBD2 (5 bases each). Trimming stripped 4 bases from V and 3 bases from J, with 13 bases between. Germline lookup yields CDR1 MNHNS and CDR2 SASEGT. The length of the CDR3 is 15 residues. The CDR3 DNA sequence: TGTGCCAGCAGTGCGGGGCGGTTTGGCAAAAACATTCAGTACTTC. Its protein is CASSAGRFGKNIQYF.

This clone was counted between two and nine times. V usage is TRBV14 and J usage is TRBJ1-6; D unclear. This CDR3 region has 15 residues. CDR1 and CDR2 (germline): SGHDN, FVKESK. The ends were cut back, 1 base at V and 3 bases at J, with 7 bases in the middle. The CDR3 nucleotides are TGTGCCAGCAGCCAAGGCGTCAGCTATAATTCACCCCTCCACTTT. This gives the protein CASSQGVSYNSPLHF. Combining the CDR3 with reference TRBV14 and TRBJ1-6 gives the whole variable domain EAGVTQFPSHSVIEKGQTVTLRCDPISGHDNLYWYRRVMGKEIKFLLHFVKESKQDESGMPNNRFLAERTGGTYSTLKVQPAELEDSGVYFCASSQGVSYNSPLHFGNGTRLTVT.

The chain recombines TRBV7-6 with TRBJ2-7; possible D gene TRBD1, 6 bases. V was pared by 5 bases and J by 3 bases, with 17 bases between. Germline V lookup: CDR1 SGHVS, CDR2 FNYEAQ. This CDR3 spans 15 amino acids. The CDR3 sequence: CASSPVVDRFYEQYF. The CDR3 region has the DNA TGTGCCAGCAGCCCCGTGGTGGACAGATTCTACGAGCAGTACTTC.

This chain joins TRBV7-9 and TRBJ2-5, with TRBD1 as a possible D gene (6 bases). Trimming stripped 6 bases from V and 3 bases from J, with 17 bases between. The CDR3 spans 15 residues. Germline CDR1 reads SEHNR; CDR2 reads FQNEAQ (reference sequence). The CDR3, as DNA: TGTGCCAGCAGTATCCCCGGGACACGGAAAGAGACCCAGTACTTC. Translated, it gives CASSIPGTRKETQYF.

The V call is TRBV7-3, the J call TRBJ2-7; 9 bases map to TRBD1. CDR1 is SGHTA, CDR2 FQGTGA, per germline. The CDR3 sequence is 15 residues long. V lost 2 bases to trimming and J lost 3 bases; unmatched junction nucleotides: 5. CDR3 residues: CASSLEGQGYYEQYF. CDR3 sequence (DNA): TGTGCCAGCAGCTTAGAGGGACAGGGTTACTACGAGCAGTACTTC.